This T cell receptor beta chain was recorded in a study of T cell changes during pregnancy in multiple sclerosis. Trimming took 8 bases from V and 2 from J; bases not matched to a gene: 8. The length of the CDR3 is 15 residues. CDR1 SNHLY and CDR2 FYNNEI come from the germline V gene. Some clones are missing from TCRdb's copy, which holds only in-frame ones; the method was immunoSEQ multiplex PCR. The sample carries under 65,000 clones, around nine tenths recorded once. This clonotype was sampled from a female donor with multiple sclerosis, enrolled in a pregnancy study. The gene calls are TRBV2 and TRBJ2-2; TRBD1 agrees at 7 bases. Sequencing was performed on CD4+ T cells from peripheral blood mononuclear cells, taken in the third trimester of pregnancy. The DNA of the CDR3 is TGTGCCAGCGGAAGACAGGGACCAAACACCGGGGAGCTGTTTTTT. Protein product: CASGRQGPNTGELFF.